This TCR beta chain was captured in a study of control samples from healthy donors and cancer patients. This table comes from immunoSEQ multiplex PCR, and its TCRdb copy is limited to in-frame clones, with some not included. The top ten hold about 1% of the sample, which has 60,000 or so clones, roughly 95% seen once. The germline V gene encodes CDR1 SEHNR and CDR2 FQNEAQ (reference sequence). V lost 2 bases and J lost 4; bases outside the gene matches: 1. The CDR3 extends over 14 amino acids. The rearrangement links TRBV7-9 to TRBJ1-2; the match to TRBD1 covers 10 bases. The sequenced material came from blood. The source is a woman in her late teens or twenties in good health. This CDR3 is CASSLWDRGYGYTF. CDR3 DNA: TGTGCCAGCAGCTTATGGGACAGGGGCTATGGCTACACCTTC.